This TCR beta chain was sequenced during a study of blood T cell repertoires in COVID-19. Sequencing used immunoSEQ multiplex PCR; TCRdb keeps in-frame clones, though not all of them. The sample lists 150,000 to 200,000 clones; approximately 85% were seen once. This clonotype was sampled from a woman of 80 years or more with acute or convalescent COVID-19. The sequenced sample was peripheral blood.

CDR3 residues: CASSLRGQPQHF. CDR3 nucleotide sequence: TGTGCCAGCAGCCTACGGGGTCAGCCCCAGCATTTT. The V and J genes are TRBV7-2 and TRBJ1-5; D call uncertain. The ends were cut back, 5 bases at V and 6 bases at J, with 8 bases in the middle. CDR1 and CDR2 (germline): SGHTA, FQGNSA. The CDR3 totals 12 residues.